This TCR beta chain was identified in a study of T cells in Graves' hyperthyroidism and ophthalmopathy. The sample holds many counts of this clonotype. Antigen specificity is unknown. Regarding the study as a whole: Most clonotypes expanded in the thyroid (above 0.001) were also present in blood. Model predictions of ophthalmopathy came a median approximately 6.8 months before onset. Ophthalmopathy cases were set apart from stable hyperthyroidism by a 13 V-J model.

Lactation, pregnancy, other autoimmune disease or uncontrolled infection led to exclusion of patients. TCR beta CDR3 regions were amplified from RNA transcripts. Researchers ran a first-round RT-PCR on the TCR CDR3 using the HTBI primer set. TCRdb re-analysed the multiplex PCR reads in MiXCR, keeping a single row per CDR3 protein. Among roughly 49,000 distinct CDR3 sequences listed, roughly 51% were seen once. Germline V gene data show CDR1 as SGHDT and CDR2 as YYEEEE. This CDR3 comprises 16 residues. V lost 1 base and J lost 6, with 16 bases in between. Sequenced material: peripheral blood or thyroid tissue (not recorded which). This clonotype was sampled from a man younger than 35 with Graves' hyperthyroidism. The J gene is TRBJ2-2, the V gene TRBV5-6, with D maybe TRBD1 (6 bases). The CDR3, as DNA: TGTGCCAGCAGCTTGCTCGATACAGGGTCCCCCGGGGAGCTGTTTTTT. Translating it yields CASSLLDTGSPGELFF.